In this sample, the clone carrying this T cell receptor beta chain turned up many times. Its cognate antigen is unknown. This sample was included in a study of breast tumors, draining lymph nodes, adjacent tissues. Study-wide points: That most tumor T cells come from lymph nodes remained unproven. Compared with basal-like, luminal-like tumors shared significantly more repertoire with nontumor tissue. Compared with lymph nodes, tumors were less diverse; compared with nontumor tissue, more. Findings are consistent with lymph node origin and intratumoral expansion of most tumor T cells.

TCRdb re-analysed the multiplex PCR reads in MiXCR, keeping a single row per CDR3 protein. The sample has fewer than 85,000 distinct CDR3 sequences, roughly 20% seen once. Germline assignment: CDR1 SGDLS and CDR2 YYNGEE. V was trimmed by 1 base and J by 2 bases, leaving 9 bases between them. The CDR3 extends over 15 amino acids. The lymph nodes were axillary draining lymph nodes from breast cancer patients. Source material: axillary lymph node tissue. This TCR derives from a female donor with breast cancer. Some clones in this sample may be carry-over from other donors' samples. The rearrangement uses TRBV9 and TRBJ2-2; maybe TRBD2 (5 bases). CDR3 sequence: CASSVRTGNTGELFF. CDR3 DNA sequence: TGTGCCAGCAGCGTAAGGACTGGAAACACCGGGGAGCTGTTTTTT. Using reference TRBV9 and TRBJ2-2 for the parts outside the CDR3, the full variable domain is DSGVTQTPKHLITATGQRVTLRCSPRSGDLSVYWYQQSLDQGLQFLIQYYNGEERAKGNILERFSAQQFPDLHSELNLSSLELGDSALYFCASSVRTGNTGELFFGEGSRLTVL.